The text below deals with one T cell receptor beta chain. These data originate in a study of blood T cell repertoires in COVID-19. In the original workflow: Nucleated cell number was recorded as an estimate derived from reference gene primer amplification. TCRdb's copy holds only in-frame clones and misses some; the assay was immunoSEQ multiplex PCR. That table is the source of V, J and clone size, and D and trimming were worked out from the DNA. The sample contains under 450,000 clones, around four fifths of which appear only once. Across roughly 25 US areas, participants ranged in age from 18 to 89 years. Participants' own reports of clinical history determined their cohort assignment. J gave up 3 bases and V 3 bases, and 6 bases lay outside the gene matches. The CDR3 has 15 amino acids. Germline CDR1 reads LNHDA; CDR2 reads SQIVND (reference sequence).

This sequence joins TRBV19 and TRBJ1-1; 8 bases line up with TRBD1. Material: PBMCs or T cells enriched from blood (not recorded which). This receptor was taken from a woman aged 50 to 60 who had recovered from COVID-19. The CDR3 DNA reads TGTGCCAGTAGTATCCTGGACAGGGACCACACTGAAGCTTTCTTT. It translates to CASSILDRDHTEAFF.